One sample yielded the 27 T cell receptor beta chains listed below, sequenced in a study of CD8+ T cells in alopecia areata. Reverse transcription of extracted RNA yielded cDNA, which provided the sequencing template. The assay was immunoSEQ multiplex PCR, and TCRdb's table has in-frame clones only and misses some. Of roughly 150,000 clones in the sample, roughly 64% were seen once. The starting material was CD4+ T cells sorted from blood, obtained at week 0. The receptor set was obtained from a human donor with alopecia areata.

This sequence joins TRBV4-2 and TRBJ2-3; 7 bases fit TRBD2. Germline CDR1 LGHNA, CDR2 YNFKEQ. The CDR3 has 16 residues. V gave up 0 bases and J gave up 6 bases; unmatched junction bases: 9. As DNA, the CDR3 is TGTGCCAGCAGCCAAGATAGTGATGGGGGAGGGGATACGCAGTATTTT. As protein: CASSQDSDGGGDTQYF.

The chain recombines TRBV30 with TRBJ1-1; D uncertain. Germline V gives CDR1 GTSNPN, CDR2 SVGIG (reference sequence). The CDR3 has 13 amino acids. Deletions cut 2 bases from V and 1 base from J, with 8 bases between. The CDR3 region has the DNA TGTGCCTGGAGTAAACAGACGAACACTGAAGCTTTCTTT. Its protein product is CAWSKQTNTEAFF.

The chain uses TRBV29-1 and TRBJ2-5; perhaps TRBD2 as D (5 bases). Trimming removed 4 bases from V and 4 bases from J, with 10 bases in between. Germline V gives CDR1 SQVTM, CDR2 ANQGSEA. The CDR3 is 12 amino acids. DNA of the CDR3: TGCAGCGTTGTGTTGGGGAGAGAGACCCAGTACTTC. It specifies CSVVLGRETQYF. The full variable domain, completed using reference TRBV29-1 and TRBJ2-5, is SAVISQKPSRDICQRGTSLTIQCQVDSQVTMMFWYRQQPGQSLTLIATANQGSEATYESGFVIDKFPISRPNLTFSTLTVSNMSPEDSSIYLCSVVLGRETQYFGPGTRLLVL.

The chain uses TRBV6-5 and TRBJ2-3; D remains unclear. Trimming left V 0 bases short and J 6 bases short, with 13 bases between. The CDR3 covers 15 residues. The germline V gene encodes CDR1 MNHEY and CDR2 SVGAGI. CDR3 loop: CASSYSSDLWDTQYF. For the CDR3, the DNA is TGTGCCAGCAGTTACTCCTCGGACCTGTGGGATACGCAGTATTTT.

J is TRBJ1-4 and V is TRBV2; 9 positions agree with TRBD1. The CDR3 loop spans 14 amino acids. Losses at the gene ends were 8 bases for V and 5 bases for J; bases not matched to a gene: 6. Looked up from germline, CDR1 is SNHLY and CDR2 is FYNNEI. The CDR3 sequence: CASRDRARNEKLFF. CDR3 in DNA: TGTGCCAGCCGGGACAGGGCCCGGAATGAAAAACTGTTTTTT.

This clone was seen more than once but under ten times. CDR3 bases: TGTGCCAGCAGCTTCTTCGCGGGGGGCACAGATACGCAGTATTTT. Protein: CASSFFAGGTDTQYF. The J gene is TRBJ2-3, the V gene TRBV7-2; 7 bases align to TRBD2. Unmatched junction bases numbered 4, after V lost 3 bases and J lost 1 base. This CDR3 has 15 amino acids. Germline V gene lookup returns CDR1 SGHTA and CDR2 FQGNSA.

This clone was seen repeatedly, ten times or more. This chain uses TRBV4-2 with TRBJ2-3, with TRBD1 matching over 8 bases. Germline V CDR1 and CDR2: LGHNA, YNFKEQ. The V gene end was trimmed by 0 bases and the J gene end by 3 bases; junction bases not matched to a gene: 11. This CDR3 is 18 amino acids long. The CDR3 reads CASSQDRARTGTTDTQYF. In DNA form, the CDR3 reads TGTGCCAGCAGCCAAGATCGGGCGAGGACAGGGACGACAGATACGCAGTATTTT.

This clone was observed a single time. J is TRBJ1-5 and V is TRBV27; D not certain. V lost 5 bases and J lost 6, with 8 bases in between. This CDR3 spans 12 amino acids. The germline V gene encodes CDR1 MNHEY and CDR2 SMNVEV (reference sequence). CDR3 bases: TGTGCCAGCAGTAGAGAGGGTCAGCCCCAGCATTTT. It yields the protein CASSREGQPQHF.

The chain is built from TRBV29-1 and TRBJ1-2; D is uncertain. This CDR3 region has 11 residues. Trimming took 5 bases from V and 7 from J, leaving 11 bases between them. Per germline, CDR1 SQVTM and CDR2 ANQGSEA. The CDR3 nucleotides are TGCAGCGTTTATGGGGTCCGTGGCTACACCTTC. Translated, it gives CSVYGVRGYTF.

The CDR3 here is CATSSGTGDIETQYF. The CDR3 coding sequence is TGTGCCACCAGCTCTGGGACAGGGGATATCGAGACCCAGTACTTC. The chain employs TRBV15 and TRBJ2-5, with TRBD1 matching over 10 bases. Germline V gene sequence: CDR1 LNHNV, CDR2 YYDKDF (reference sequence). V lost 5 bases, J lost 5 bases, and 8 bases stayed unmatched. This CDR3 comprises 15 residues.

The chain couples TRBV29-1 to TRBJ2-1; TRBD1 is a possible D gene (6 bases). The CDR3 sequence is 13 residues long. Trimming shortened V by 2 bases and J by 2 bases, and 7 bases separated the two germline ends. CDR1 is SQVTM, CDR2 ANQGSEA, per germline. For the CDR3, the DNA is TGCAGCGTTGAACGACAGGCCTACAATGAGCAGTTCTTC. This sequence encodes CSVERQAYNEQFF.

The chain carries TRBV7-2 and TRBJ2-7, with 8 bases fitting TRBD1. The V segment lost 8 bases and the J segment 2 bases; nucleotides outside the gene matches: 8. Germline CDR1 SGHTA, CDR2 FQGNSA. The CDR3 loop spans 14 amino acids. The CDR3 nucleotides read TGTGCCAGCGGGACGGGACAGGATCCCTACGAGCAGTACTTC. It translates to CASGTGQDPYEQYF.

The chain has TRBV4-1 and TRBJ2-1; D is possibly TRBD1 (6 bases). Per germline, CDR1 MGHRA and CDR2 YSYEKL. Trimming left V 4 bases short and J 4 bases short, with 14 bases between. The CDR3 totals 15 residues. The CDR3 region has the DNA TGCGCCAGCAGCCGTAGTGGGGACAAATACAATGAGCAGTTCTTC. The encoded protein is CASSRSGDKYNEQFF.

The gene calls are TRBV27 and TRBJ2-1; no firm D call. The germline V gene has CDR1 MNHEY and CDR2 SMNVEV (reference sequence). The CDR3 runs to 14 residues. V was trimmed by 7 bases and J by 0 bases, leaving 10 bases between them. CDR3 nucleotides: TGTGCCAGCATAGGGCTACGCTCCTACAATGAGCAGTTCTTC. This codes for CASIGLRSYNEQFF.

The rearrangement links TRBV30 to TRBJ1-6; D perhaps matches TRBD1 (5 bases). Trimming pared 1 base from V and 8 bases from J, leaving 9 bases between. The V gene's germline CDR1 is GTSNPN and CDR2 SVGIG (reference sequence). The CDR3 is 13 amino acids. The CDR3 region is CAWSGGYDSPLHF. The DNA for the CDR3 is TGTGCCTGGAGTGGGGGGTATGATTCACCCCTCCACTTT.

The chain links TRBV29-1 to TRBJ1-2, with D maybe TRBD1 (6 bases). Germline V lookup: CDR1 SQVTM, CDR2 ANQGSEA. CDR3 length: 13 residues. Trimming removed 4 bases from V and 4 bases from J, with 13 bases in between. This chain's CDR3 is CSVGGGLGYGYTF. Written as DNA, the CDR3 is TGCAGCGTTGGCGGGGGGCTTGGCTATGGCTACACCTTC.

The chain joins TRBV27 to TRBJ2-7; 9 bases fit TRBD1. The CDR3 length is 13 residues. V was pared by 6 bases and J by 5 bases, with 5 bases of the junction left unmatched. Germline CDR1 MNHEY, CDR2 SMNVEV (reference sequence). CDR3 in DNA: TGTGCCAGCAGGAGGACAGGGGAAAACGAGCAGTACTTC. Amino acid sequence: CASRRTGENEQYF.

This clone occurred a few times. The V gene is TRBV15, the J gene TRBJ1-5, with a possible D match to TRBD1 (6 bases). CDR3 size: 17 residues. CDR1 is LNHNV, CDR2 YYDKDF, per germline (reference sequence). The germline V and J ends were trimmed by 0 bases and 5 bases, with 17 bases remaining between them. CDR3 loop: CATSRERWTAADQPQHF. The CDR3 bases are TGTGCCACCAGCAGAGAGCGGTGGACAGCTGCGGATCAGCCCCAGCATTTT.

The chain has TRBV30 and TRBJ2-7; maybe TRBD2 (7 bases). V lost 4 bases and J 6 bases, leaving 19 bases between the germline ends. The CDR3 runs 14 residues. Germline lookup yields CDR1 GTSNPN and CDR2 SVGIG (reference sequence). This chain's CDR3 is CAWTPAGALSEQYF. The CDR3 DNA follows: TGTGCCTGGACCCCGGCGGGGGCGTTGTCCGAGCAGTACTTC.

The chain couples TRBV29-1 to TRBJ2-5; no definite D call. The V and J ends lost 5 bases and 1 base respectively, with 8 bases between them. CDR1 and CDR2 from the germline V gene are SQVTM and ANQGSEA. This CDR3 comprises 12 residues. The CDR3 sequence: CSVLQTQETQYF. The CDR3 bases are TGCAGCGTTCTCCAGACCCAAGAGACCCAGTACTTC.

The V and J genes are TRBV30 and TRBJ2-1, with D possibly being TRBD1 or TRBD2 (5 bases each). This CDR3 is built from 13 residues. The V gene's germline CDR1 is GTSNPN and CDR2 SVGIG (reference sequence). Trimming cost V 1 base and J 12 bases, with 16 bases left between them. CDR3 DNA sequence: TGTGCCTGGAGTGAACACCGGGATGGGGGGCAGTTCTTC. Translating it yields CAWSEHRDGGQFF. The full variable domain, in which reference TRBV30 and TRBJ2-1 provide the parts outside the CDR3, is SQTIHQWPATLVQPVGSPLSLECTVEGTSNPNLYWYRQAAGRGLQLLFYSVGIGQISSEVPQNLSASRPQDRQFILSSKKLLLSDSGFYLCAWSEHRDGGQFFGPGTRLTVL.

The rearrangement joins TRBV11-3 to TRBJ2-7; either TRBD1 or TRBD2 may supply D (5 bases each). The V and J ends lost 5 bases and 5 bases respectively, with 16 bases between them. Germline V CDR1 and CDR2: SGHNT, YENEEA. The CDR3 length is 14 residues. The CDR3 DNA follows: TGTGCCAGCAGCAGGGCAGGGACGCTCAACGAGCAGTACTTC. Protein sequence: CASSRAGTLNEQYF.

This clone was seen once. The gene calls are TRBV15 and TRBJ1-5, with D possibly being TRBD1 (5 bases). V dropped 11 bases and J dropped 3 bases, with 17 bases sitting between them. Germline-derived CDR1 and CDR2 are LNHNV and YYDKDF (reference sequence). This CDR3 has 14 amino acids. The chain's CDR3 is CASSGFVANQPQHF. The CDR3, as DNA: TGTGCCTCGTCAGGGTTCGTGGCCAATCAGCCCCAGCATTTT. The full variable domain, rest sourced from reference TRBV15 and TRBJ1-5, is DAMVIQNPRYQVTQFGKPVTLSCSQTLNHNVMYWYQQKSSQAPKLLFHYYDKDFNNEADTPDNFQSRRPNTSFCFLDIRSPGLGDTAMYLCASSGFVANQPQHFGDGTRLSIL.

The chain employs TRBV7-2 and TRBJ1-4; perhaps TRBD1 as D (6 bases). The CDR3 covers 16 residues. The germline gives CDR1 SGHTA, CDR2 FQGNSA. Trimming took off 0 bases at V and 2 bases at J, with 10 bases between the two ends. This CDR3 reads CASSLAVGGTNEKLFF. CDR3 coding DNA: TGTGCCAGCAGCTTAGCGGTAGGGGGGACTAATGAAAAACTGTTTTTT.

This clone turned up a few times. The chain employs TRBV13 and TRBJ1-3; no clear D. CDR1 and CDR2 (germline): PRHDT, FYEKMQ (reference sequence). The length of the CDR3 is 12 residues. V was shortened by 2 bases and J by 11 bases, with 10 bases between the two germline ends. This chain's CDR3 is CASSLRQHPIYF. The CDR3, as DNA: TGTGCCAGCAGCTTACGCCAGCACCCCATATATTTT.

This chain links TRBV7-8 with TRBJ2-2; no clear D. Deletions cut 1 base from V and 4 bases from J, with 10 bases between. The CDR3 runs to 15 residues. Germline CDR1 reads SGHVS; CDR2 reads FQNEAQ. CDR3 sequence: CASSLGRRSTGELFF. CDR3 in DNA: TGTGCCAGCAGCTTAGGCAGACGGAGCACCGGGGAGCTGTTTTTT.

CDR3 amino acids: CASSASSGLQETQYF. CDR3 nucleotides: TGTGCCAGCAGCGCATCTAGCGGACTCCAAGAGACCCAGTACTTC. The chain links TRBV9 to TRBJ2-5; 7 nucleotides align to TRBD2. V shed 3 bases, J shed 1 base, and the junction held 6 bases outside the gene matches. The CDR3 is 15 amino acids. Germline V lookup: CDR1 SGDLS, CDR2 YYNGEE.